This is a list of T cell receptor beta chains from one sample in a study of technical replicates of blood from several donors. The repertoire was sequenced with immunoSEQ multiplex PCR; TCRdb's copy has only in-frame clones and lacks some. The table includes some 100,000 clones, nearly 96% detected once. The sequenced sample was T cells isolated from PBMCs. All receptors derive from a human donor in good health. Both conserved end residues are part of each CDR3. D genes are given only for firm matches. The size of a clone is reported for some rows only, either as once, few or many, or as a class for expanded clones.

D: NA; size: NA; V: TRBV5-1; J: TRBJ1-3; CDR3: CASSLGLSSGNTIYF; DNA: TGCGCCAGCAGCTTGGGACTGTCCTCTGGAAACACCATATATTTT
D: TRBD2; size: NA; V: TRBV28; J: TRBJ2-7; CDR3: CASSTPYGGTKASEYEQYF; DNA: TGTGCCAGCAGTACTCCGTACGGGGGGACTAAGGCCTCTGAATACGAGCAGTACTTC
D: NA; size: NA; V: TRBV2; J: TRBJ1-5; CDR3: CASSVLGLNQPQHF; DNA: TGTGCCAGCAGTGTCCTGGGCCTCAATCAGCCCCAGCATTTT
D: NA; size: NA; V: TRBV5-4; J: TRBJ1-1; CDR3: CASSLGGRVGAEAFF; DNA: TGTGCCAGCAGCTTGGGCGGAAGGGTAGGGGCTGAAGCTTTCTTT
D: TRBD1; size: NA; V: TRBV18; J: TRBJ1-3; CDR3: CASSPVRQGTGVVSGNTIYF; DNA: TGTGCCAGCTCACCGGTTCGACAGGGCACAGGAGTTGTCTCTGGAAACACCATATATTTT
D: NA; size: NA; V: TRBV7-7; J: TRBJ1-4; CDR3: CASSLNIGSEKLFF; DNA: TGTGCCAGCAGCTTAAACATCGGGAGTGAAAAACTGTTTTTT
D: TRBD2; size: NA; V: TRBV11-3; J: TRBJ2-1; CDR3: CASSSGLAGGVLYNEQFF; DNA: TGTGCCAGCAGTTCGGGACTAGCGGGAGGGGTCCTATACAATGAGCAGTTCTTC
D: NA; size: NA; V: TRBV18; J: TRBJ1-1; CDR3: CASSPANARTMNTEAFF; DNA: TGTGCCAGCTCACCGGCCAACGCTAGAACTATGAACACTGAAGCTTTCTTT
D: NA; size: once; V: TRBV27; J: TRBJ1-2; CDR3: CASSSQGLGYTF; DNA: TGTGCCAGCAGTTCCCAGGGCCTGGGCTACACCTTC
D: NA; size: NA; V: TRBV6-5; J: TRBJ2-7; CDR3: CASRRGTGSYEQYF; DNA: TGTGCCAGCAGGCGGGGGACAGGCTCCTACGAGCAGTACTTC
D: TRBD1; size: once; V: TRBV29-1; J: TRBJ2-7; CDR3: CSAALTGGFSPSSYEQYF; DNA: TGCAGCGCCGCCCTTACAGGGGGCTTTAGTCCGAGCTCCTACGAGCAGTACTTC
D: NA; size: NA; V: TRBV2; J: TRBJ2-1; CDR3: CASSFQYEQFF; DNA: TGTGCCAGCAGTTTCCAATATGAGCAGTTCTTC
D: TRBD2; size: NA; V: TRBV5-1; J: TRBJ2-1; CDR3: CASSLDPGLAYNEQFF; DNA: TGCGCCAGCAGCTTGGACCCGGGACTAGCATATAATGAGCAGTTCTTC
D: NA; size: NA; V: TRBV4-1; J: TRBJ2-6; CDR3: CASSQDGRAGANVLTF; DNA: TGCGCCAGCAGCCAAGATGGCAGGGCTGGGGCCAACGTCCTGACTTTC
D: TRBD2; size: NA; V: TRBV7-3; J: TRBJ2-3; CDR3: CASSLRVAGQDTQYF; DNA: TGTGCCAGCAGCTTACGAGTAGCGGGGCAAGATACGCAGTATTTT
D: TRBD2; size: NA; V: TRBV11-2; J: TRBJ2-5; CDR3: CASSGGLAVGTQYF; DNA: TGTGCCAGCAGCGGGGGACTAGCGGTGGGGACCCAGTACTTC
D: NA; size: NA; V: TRBV6-6; J: TRBJ2-7; CDR3: CASSYSLGLYEQYF; DNA: TGTGCCAGCAGTTACTCTCTGGGACTCTACGAGCAGTACTTC
D: NA; size: NA; V: TRBV10-3; J: TRBJ1-4; CDR3: CAIGGGQPNEKLFF; DNA: TGTGCCATCGGAGGTGGGCAGCCTAATGAAAAACTGTTTTTT
D: TRBD1; size: NA; V: TRBV27; J: TRBJ1-1; CDR3: CASSLRRGGSEAFF; DNA: TGTGCCAGCAGTTTAAGGAGAGGGGGCAGTGAAGCTTTCTTT
D: NA; size: NA; V: TRBV4-1; J: TRBJ2-3; CDR3: CASSPSLYLKEASTDTQYF; DNA: TGCGCCAGCAGCCCCTCCTTATATCTAAAAGAAGCTAGCACAGATACGCAGTATTTT
D: NA; size: NA; V: TRBV7-8; J: TRBJ1-3; CDR3: CASSFQGFPSSGNTIYF; DNA: TGTGCCAGCAGCTTCCAGGGGTTCCCTTCTTCTGGAAATACCATATATTTT
D: NA; size: NA; V: TRBV19; J: TRBJ1-1; CDR3: CASSLGPRGAFF; DNA: TGTGCCAGTAGTCTAGGGCCGCGAGGAGCTTTCTTT
D: TRBD1; size: NA; V: TRBV7-3; J: TRBJ2-5; CDR3: CASSLDRGQETQYF; DNA: TGTGCCAGCAGTCTAGACAGGGGACAAGAGACCCAGTACTTC
D: TRBD1; size: NA; V: TRBV19; J: TRBJ2-7; CDR3: CASSIATGRTYEQYF; DNA: TGTGCCAGTAGTATAGCGACAGGGAGAACCTACGAGCAGTACTTC
D: NA; size: NA; V: TRBV5-6; J: TRBJ1-5; CDR3: CASSARLQGFEGNQPQHF; DNA: TGTGCCAGCAGCGCCCGCCTTCAGGGGTTTGAGGGGAATCAGCCCCAGCATTTT
D: NA; size: NA; V: TRBV28; J: TRBJ2-3; CDR3: CASSSGTSTDTQYF; DNA: TGTGCCAGCAGTTCCGGGACATCTACAGATACGCAGTATTTT
D: NA; size: NA; V: TRBV4-1; J: TRBJ1-2; CDR3: CASRFAGGLGYTF; DNA: TGCGCCAGCCGATTCGCCGGGGGGCTTGGCTACACCTTC
D: TRBD2; size: NA; V: TRBV29-1; J: TRBJ2-1; CDR3: CSVGLTSGGRLGGEQFF; DNA: TGCAGCGTTGGCCTCACTAGCGGGGGCCGTTTAGGGGGTGAGCAGTTCTTC
D: NA; size: NA; V: TRBV14; J: TRBJ2-3; CDR3: CASSQGPGVRTDTQYF; DNA: TGTGCCAGCAGCCAAGGACCAGGGGTCCGCACAGATACGCAGTATTTT
D: NA; size: NA; V: TRBV5-5; J: TRBJ1-2; CDR3: CASSFGVGANYGYTF; DNA: TGTGCCAGCAGCTTCGGAGTCGGGGCTAACTATGGCTACACCTTC
D: TRBD1; size: NA; V: TRBV28; J: TRBJ1-2; CDR3: CASSSLAQGASYGYTF; DNA: TGTGCCAGCAGCTCTTTGGCACAGGGGGCGTCCTATGGCTACACCTTC
D: TRBD1; size: NA; V: TRBV7-9; J: TRBJ2-7; CDR3: CASRGGTGGHLNDEQYF; DNA: TGTGCCAGCAGAGGGGGGACAGGGGGCCATTTGAACGACGAGCAGTACTTC
D: TRBD1; size: NA; V: TRBV20-1; J: TRBJ1-2; CDR3: CSVGTGHTF; DNA: TGCAGTGTCGGGACAGGGCACACCTTC
D: TRBD2; size: NA; V: TRBV14; J: TRBJ2-5; CDR3: CASSQRDYRETQYF; DNA: TGTGCCAGCAGCCAGAGGGACTATCGGGAGACCCAGTACTTC
D: NA; size: NA; V: TRBV5-4; J: TRBJ1-2; CDR3: CASSSRTDYGYTF; DNA: TGTGCCAGCAGCTCGAGGACAGACTATGGCTACACCTTC
D: NA; size: NA; V: TRBV5-1; J: TRBJ2-7; CDR3: CASSPAGVTYEQYF; DNA: TGCGCCAGCAGCCCTGCCGGGGTCACCTACGAGCAGTACTTC
D: NA; size: NA; V: TRBV7-9; J: TRBJ2-7; CDR3: CASSLSGFLYEQYF; DNA: TGTGCCAGCAGTCTGTCGGGATTCCTCTACGAGCAGTACTTC
D: NA; size: NA; V: TRBV2; J: TRBJ1-1; CDR3: CASRAGINTEAFF; DNA: TGTGCCAGCAGGGCCGGGATCAACACTGAAGCTTTCTTT
D: TRBD1; size: NA; V: TRBV13; J: TRBJ2-5; CDR3: CASSSQGDQYF; DNA: TGTGCCAGCAGCTCCCAGGGGGACCAGTACTTC
D: NA; size: NA; V: TRBV7-9; J: TRBJ2-3; CDR3: CASSANLLTSTDTQYF; DNA: TGTGCCAGCAGCGCTAACTTACTCACTAGCACAGATACGCAGTATTTT
D: TRBD1; size: NA; V: TRBV10-3; J: TRBJ1-2; CDR3: CAISDRAGGLDGYTF; DNA: TGTGCCATCAGTGATCGGGCAGGGGGCCTTGATGGCTACACCTTC
D: TRBD2; size: NA; V: TRBV19; J: TRBJ2-1; CDR3: CASSSGRARNNEQFF; DNA: TGTGCCAGTTCTAGCGGGAGGGCCAGGAACAATGAGCAGTTCTTC
D: NA; size: NA; V: TRBV27; J: TRBJ2-7; CDR3: CASSPWTGTSSYYEQYF; DNA: TGTGCCAGCAGTCCTTGGACAGGGACTAGCAGCTATTACGAGCAGTACTTC
D: TRBD1; size: NA; V: TRBV30; J: TRBJ1-6; CDR3: CAWSPLTGNNSPLHF; DNA: TGTGCCTGGAGTCCCTTGACAGGGAATAATTCACCCCTCCACTTT
D: NA; size: NA; V: TRBV6-5; J: TRBJ1-5; CDR3: CASRDTYYSNQPQHF; DNA: TGTGCCAGTCGGGACACCTACTACAGCAATCAGCCCCAGCATTTT
D: TRBD2; size: NA; V: TRBV5-6; J: TRBJ2-2; CDR3: CASSLGPGGSNTGELFF; DNA: TGTGCCAGCAGCTTGGGGCCGGGGGGGTCGAACACCGGGGAGCTGTTTTTT
D: NA; size: NA; V: TRBV4-1; J: TRBJ1-1; CDR3: CASSRQVNTEAFF; DNA: TGCGCCAGCAGCCGACAGGTGAACACTGAAGCTTTCTTT
D: TRBD1; size: NA; V: TRBV29-1; J: TRBJ1-1; CDR3: CSVTRQGGTEAFF; DNA: TGCAGCGTTACTCGACAGGGAGGCACTGAAGCTTTCTTT
D: TRBD2; size: NA; V: TRBV14; J: TRBJ2-7; CDR3: CASSQGWTSGWREQYF; DNA: TGTGCCAGCAGCCAAGGATGGACTAGCGGCTGGAGGGAGCAGTACTTC
D: NA; size: NA; V: TRBV11-2; J: TRBJ2-1; CDR3: CASLISDRNNEQFF; DNA: TGTGCCAGCTTGATCTCGGACAGAAACAATGAGCAGTTCTTC
D: NA; size: NA; V: TRBV30; J: TRBJ1-6; CDR3: CAWSQGGNSPLHF; DNA: TGTGCCTGGAGTCAGGGAGGTAATTCACCCCTCCACTTT
D: NA; size: NA; V: TRBV30; J: TRBJ1-2; CDR3: CAWSPRTVYGYTF; DNA: TGTGCCTGGAGTCCCCGGACAGTCTATGGCTACACCTTC
D: TRBD2; size: once; V: TRBV5-4; J: TRBJ2-1; CDR3: CASSSRLAGKGEQFF; DNA: TGTGCCAGCAGTTCTAGACTAGCGGGAAAGGGTGAGCAGTTCTTC
D: TRBD1; size: NA; V: TRBV27; J: TRBJ1-5; CDR3: CASSQGTGGDQPQHF; DNA: TGTGCCAGCAGCCAGGGGACAGGGGGAGATCAGCCCCAGCATTTT